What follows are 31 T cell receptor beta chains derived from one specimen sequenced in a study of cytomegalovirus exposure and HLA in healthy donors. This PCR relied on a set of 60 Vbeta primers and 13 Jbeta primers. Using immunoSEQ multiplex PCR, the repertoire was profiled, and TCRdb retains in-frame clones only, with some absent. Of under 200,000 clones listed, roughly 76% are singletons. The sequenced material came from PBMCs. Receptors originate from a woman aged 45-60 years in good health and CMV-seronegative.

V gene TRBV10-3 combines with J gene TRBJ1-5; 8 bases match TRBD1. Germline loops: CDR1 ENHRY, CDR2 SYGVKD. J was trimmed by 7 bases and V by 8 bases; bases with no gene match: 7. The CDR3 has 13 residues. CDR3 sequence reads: CAISDRDWQPQHF. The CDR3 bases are TGTGCCATCTCGGACAGGGATTGGCAGCCCCAGCATTTT.

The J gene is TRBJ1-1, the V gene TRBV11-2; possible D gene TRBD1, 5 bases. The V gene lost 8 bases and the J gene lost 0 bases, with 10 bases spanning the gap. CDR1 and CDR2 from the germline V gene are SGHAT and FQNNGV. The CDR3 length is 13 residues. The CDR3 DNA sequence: TGTGCCAGCTCTGGGGGGTTGAACACTGAAGCTTTCTTT. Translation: CASSGGLNTEAFF.

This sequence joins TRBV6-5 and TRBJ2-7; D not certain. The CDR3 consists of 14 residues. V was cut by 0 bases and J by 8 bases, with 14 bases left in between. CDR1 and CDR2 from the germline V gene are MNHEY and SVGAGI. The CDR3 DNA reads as TGTGCCAGCAGTTACTCGCGTACAGCTTACCAGCAGTACTTC. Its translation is CASSYSRTAYQQYF.

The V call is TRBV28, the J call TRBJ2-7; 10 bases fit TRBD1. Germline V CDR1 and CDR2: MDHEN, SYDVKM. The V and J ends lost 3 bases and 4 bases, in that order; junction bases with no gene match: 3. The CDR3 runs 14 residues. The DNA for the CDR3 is TGTGCCAGCAGTTTCGGGGACAGGGGTTACGAGCAGTACTTC. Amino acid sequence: CASSFGDRGYEQYF. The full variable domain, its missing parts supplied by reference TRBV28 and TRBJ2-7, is DVKVTQSSRYLVKRTGEKVFLECVQDMDHENMFWYRQDPGLGLRLIYFSYDVKMKEKGDIPEGYSVSREKKERFSLILESASTNQTSMYLCASSFGDRGYEQYFGPGTRLTVT.

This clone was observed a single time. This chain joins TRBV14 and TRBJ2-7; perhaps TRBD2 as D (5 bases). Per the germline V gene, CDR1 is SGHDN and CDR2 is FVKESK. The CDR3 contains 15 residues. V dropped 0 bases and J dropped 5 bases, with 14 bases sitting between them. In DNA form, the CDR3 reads TGTGCCAGCAGCCAAGAACCGGGGTTGCTCAACGAGCAGTACTTC. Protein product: CASSQEPGLLNEQYF.

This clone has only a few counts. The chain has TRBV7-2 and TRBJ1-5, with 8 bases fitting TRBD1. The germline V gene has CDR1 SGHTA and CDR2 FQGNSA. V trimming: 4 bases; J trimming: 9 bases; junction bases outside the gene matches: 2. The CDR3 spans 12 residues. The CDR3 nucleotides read TGTGCCAGCAGCTATGACAGGGGGCCCCAGCATTTT. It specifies CASSYDRGPQHF.

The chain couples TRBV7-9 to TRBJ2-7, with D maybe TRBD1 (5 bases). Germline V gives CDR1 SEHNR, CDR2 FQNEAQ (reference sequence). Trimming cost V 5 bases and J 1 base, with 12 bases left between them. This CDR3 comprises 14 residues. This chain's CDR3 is CASSPSGQSYEQYF. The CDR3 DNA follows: TGTGCCAGCAGCCCCAGTGGACAATCCTACGAGCAGTACTTC.

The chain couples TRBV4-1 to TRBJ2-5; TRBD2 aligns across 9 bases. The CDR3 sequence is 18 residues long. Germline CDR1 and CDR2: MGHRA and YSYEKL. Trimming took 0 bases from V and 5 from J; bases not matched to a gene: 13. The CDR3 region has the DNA TGCGCCAGCAGCCAAGATCATGGGGTAGCGGGGGCCCGGGAGACCCAGTACTTC. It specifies CASSQDHGVAGARETQYF.

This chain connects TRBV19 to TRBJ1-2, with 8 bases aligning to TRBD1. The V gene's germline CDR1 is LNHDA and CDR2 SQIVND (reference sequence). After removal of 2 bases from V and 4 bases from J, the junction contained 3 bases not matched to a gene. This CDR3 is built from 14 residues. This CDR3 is CASSIQGAGYGYTF. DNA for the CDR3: TGTGCCAGTAGTATACAGGGGGCTGGCTATGGCTACACCTTC. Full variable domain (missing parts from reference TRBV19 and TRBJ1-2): DGGITQSPKYLFRKEGQNVTLSCEQNLNHDAMYWYRQDPGQGLRLIYYSQIVNDFQKGDIAEGYSVSREKKESFPLTVTSAQKNPTAFYLCASSIQGAGYGYTFGSGTRLTVV.

CDR3 in DNA: TGTGCCAGCCGAGCGAGCTCCTACAATGAGCAGTTCTTC. Translation: CASRASSYNEQFF. The genes are TRBV28 and TRBJ2-1; D is unresolved. Looked up from germline, CDR1 is MDHEN and CDR2 is SYDVKM. The CDR3 extends over 13 amino acids. Deletions cut 8 bases from V and 0 bases from J, with 8 bases between.

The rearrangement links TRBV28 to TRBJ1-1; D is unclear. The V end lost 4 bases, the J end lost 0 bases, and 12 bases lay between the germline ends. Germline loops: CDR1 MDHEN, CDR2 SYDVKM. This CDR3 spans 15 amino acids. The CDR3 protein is CASSSNGLMNTEAFF. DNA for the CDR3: TGTGCCAGCAGTTCGAATGGGCTTATGAACACTGAAGCTTTCTTT.

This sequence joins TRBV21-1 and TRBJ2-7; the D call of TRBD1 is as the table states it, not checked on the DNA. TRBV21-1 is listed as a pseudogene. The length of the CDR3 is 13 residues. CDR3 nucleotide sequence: TGTGCCAGGTCCCGGGACACCACCTACGAGCAGTACTTC. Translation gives CARSRDTTYEQYF.

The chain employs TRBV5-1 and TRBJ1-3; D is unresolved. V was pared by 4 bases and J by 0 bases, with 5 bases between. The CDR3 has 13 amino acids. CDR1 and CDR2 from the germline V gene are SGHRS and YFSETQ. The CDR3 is CASSHSSGNTIYF. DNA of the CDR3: TGCGCCAGCAGCCACAGCTCTGGAAACACCATATATTTT.

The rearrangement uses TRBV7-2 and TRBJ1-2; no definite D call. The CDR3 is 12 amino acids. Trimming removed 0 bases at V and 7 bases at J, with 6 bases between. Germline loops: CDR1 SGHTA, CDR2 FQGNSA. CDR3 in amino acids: CASSLAPGGYTF. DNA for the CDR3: TGTGCCAGCAGCTTAGCGCCAGGTGGCTACACCTTC.

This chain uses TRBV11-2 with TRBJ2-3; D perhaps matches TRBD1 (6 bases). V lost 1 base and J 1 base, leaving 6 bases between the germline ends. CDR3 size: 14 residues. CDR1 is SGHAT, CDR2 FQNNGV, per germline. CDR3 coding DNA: TGTGCCAGCAGCTTAGGGGGGCGCACAGATACGCAGTATTTT. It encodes CASSLGGRTDTQYF.

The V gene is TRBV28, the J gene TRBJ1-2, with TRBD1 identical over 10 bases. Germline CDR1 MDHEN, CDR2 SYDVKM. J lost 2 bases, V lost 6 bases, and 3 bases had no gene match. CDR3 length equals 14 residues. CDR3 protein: CASRTGGGNYGYTF. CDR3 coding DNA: TGTGCCAGCAGGACAGGGGGCGGCAACTATGGCTACACCTTC.

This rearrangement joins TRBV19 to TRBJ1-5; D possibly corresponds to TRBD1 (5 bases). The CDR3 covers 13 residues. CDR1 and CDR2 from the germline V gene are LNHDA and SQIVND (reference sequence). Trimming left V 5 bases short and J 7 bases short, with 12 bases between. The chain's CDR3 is CASSSRVGQPQHF. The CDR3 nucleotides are TGTGCCAGTAGTTCCAGGGTGGGGCAGCCCCAGCATTTT.

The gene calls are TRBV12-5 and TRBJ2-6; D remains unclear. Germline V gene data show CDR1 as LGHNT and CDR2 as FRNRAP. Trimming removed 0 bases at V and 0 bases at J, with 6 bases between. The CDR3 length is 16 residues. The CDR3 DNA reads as TGTGCTAGTGGTTTGGTAACTTCCTCTGGGGCCAACGTCCTGACTTTC. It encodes CASGLVTSSGANVLTF.

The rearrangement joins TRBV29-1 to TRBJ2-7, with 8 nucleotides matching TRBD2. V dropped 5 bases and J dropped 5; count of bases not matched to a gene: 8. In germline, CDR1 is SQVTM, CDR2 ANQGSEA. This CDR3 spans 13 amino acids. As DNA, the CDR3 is TGCAGCGTTCGGATGACTAGCGCCCACGAGCAGTACTTC. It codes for CSVRMTSAHEQYF.

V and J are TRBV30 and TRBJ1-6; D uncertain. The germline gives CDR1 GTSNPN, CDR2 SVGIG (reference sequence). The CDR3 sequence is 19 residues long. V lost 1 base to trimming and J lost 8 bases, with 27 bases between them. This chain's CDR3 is CAWSALRPLAGEGDSPLHF. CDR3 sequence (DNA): TGTGCCTGGAGTGCATTACGGCCGCTAGCGGGAGAGGGAGATTCACCCCTCCACTTT.

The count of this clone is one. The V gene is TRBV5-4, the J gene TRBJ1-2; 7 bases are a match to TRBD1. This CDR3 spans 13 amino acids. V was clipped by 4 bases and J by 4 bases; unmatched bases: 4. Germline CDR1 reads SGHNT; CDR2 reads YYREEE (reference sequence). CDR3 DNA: TGTGCCAGCAGCCCCGGGACAGTCTATGGCTACACCTTC. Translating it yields CASSPGTVYGYTF.

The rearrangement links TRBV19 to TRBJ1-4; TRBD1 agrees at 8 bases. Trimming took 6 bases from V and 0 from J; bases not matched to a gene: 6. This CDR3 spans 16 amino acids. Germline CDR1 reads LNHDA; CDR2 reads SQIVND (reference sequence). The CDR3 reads CASRQDRAATNEKLFF. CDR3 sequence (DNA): TGTGCCAGTAGACAGGACAGGGCTGCAACTAATGAAAAACTGTTTTTT.

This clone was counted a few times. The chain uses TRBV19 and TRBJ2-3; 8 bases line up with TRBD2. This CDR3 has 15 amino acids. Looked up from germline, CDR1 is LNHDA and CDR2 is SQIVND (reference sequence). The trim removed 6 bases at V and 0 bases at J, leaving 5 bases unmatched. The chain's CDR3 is CASSDSGVSTDTQYF. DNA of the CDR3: TGTGCCAGTAGCGATAGCGGGGTTAGCACAGATACGCAGTATTTT.

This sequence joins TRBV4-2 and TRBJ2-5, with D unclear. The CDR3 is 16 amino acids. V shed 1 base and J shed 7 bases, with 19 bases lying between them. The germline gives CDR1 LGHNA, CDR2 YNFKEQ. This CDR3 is CASSQGIRQAIGTQYF. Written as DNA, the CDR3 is TGTGCCAGCAGCCAAGGAATACGGCAGGCCATTGGGACCCAGTACTTC.

CDR3 region: CASSLGQVPYEQYF. The CDR3 region has the DNA TGCGCCAGCAGCTTGGGTCAGGTCCCCTACGAGCAGTACTTC. The chain links TRBV5-1 to TRBJ2-7; no definite D call. Germline lookup yields CDR1 SGHRS and CDR2 YFSETQ. The ends were cut back, 0 bases at V and 2 bases at J, with 9 bases in the middle. The CDR3 runs 14 residues.

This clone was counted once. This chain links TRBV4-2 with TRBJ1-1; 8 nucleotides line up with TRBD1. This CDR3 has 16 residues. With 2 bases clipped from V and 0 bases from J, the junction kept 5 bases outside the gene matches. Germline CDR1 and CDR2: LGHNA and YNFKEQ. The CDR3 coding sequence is TGTGCCAGCAGCCAAAACAGGGGGGAGTTGAACACTGAAGCTTTCTTT. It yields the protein CASSQNRGELNTEAFF.

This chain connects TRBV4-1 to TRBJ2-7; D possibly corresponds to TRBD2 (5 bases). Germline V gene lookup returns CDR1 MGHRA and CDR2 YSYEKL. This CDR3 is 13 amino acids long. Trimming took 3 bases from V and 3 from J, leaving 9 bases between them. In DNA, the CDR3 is TGCGCCAGCAGCCACCTGGGGAGCTACGAGCAGTACTTC. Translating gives CASSHLGSYEQYF.

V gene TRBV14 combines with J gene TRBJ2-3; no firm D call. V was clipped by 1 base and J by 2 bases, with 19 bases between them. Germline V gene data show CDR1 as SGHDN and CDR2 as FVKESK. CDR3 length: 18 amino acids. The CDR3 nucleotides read TGTGCCAGCAGCCAAGTTGGGTGGTTGGGCAGGCCCACAGATACGCAGTATTTT. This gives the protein CASSQVGWLGRPTDTQYF.

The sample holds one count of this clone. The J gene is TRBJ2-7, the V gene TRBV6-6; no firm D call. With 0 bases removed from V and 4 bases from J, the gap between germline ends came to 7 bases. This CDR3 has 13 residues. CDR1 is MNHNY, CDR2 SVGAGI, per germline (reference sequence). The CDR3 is CASSYSASYEQYF. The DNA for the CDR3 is TGTGCCAGCAGTTACTCAGCGTCTTACGAGCAGTACTTC.

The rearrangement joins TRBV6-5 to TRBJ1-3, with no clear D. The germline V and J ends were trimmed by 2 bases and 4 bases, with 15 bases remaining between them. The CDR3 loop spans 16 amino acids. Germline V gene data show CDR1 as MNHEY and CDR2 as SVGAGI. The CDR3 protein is CASSYDGPKQGNTIYF. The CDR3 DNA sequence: TGTGCCAGCAGTTACGATGGCCCAAAACAGGGAAACACCATATATTTT.

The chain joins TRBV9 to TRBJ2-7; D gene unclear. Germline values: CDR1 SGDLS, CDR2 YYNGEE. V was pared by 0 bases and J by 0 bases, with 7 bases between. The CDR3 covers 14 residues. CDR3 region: CASSVGFFSYEQYF. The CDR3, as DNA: TGTGCCAGCAGCGTAGGTTTCTTCTCCTACGAGCAGTACTTC.